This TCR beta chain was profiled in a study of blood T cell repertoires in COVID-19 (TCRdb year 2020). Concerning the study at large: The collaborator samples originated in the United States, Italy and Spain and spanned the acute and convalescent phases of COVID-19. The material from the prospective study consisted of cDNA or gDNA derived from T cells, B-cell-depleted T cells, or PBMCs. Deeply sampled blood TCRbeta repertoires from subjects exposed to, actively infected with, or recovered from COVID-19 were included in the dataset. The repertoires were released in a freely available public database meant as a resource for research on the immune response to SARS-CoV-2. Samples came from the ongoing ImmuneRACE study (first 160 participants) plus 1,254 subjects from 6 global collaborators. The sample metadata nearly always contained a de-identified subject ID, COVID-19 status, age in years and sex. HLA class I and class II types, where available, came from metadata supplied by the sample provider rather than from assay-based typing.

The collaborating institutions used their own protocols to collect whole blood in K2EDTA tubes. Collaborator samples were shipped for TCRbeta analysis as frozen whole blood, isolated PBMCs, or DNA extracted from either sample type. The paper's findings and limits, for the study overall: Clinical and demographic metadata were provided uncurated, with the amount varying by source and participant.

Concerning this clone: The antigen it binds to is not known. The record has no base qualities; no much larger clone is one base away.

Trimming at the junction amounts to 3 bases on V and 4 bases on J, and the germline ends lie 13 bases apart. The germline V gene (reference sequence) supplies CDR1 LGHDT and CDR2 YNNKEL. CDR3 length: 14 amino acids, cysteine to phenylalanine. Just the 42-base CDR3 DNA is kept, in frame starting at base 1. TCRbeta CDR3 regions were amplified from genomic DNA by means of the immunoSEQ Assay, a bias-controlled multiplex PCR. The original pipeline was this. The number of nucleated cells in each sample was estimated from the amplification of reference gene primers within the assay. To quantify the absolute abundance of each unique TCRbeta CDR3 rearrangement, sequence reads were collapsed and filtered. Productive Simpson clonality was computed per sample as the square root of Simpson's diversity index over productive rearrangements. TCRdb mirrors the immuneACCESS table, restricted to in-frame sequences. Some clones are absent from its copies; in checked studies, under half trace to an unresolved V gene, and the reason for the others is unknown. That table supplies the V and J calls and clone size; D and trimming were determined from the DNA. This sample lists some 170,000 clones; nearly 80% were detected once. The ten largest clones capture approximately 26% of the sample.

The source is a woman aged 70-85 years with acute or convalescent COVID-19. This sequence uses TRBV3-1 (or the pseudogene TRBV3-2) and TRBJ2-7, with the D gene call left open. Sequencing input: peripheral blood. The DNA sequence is TGTGCCAGCAGCCAGAATATTCGGTCGTACGAGCAGTACTTC. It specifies CASSQNIRSYEQYF.